This T cell receptor (beta chain) was identified during a study of OX40 agonist ivuxolimab in advanced cancers. In the study overall: A mean age of about 59 years, range 23 to 79, was recorded, and under 85% were male. General study findings and limits: Fewer expanded clones were found on average in CD4+ than in CD8+ T cells.

In regard to this clone: Its specificity is unknown.

Some clones are missing from TCRdb's copy, which holds only in-frame ones; the method was immunoSEQ multiplex PCR. The sample has 90,000 or so clones; 70% to 90% are singletons. The trim removed 0 bases at V and 6 bases at J, leaving 6 bases unmatched. CDR3 length equals 14 residues. Germline assignment: CDR1 SGHRS and CDR2 YFSETQ. The rearrangement joins TRBV5-1 to TRBJ2-7; 7 bases fit TRBD2. The sequence came from an adult with an advanced solid tumor such as melanoma, head and neck, liver or kidney cancer. Material: CD4+ or CD8+ T cells sorted from blood, obtained in a trial of the OX40 agonist ivuxolimab. The CDR3 sequence is CASSLVGRGVEQYF. In DNA form, the CDR3 reads TGCGCCAGCAGCTTGGTAGGGAGGGGCGTCGAGCAGTACTTC.